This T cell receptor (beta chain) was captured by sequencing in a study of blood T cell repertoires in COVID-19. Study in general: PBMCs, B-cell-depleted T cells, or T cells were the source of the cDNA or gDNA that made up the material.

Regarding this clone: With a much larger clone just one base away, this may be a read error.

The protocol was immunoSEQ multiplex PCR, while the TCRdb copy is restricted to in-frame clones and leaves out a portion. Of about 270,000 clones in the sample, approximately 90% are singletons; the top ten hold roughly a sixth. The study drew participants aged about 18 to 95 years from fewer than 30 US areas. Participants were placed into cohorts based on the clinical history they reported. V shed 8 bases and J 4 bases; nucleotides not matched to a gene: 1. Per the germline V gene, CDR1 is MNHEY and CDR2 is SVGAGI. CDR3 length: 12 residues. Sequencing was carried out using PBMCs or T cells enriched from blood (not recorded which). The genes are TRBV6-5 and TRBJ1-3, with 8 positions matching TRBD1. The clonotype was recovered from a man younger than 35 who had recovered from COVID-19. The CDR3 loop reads CASGDRGNTIYF. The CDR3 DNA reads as TGTGCCAGCGGGGACAGGGGAAACACCATATATTTT.